This TCR beta chain appears in the sequencing data of a study of blood T cell repertoires in COVID-19. Profiled with immunoSEQ multiplex PCR; TCRdb holds only in-frame clones, not every one. The table lists some 210,000 clones, 80% of them singletons. The CDR3 spans 15 residues. Germline-derived CDR1 and CDR2 are SGDLS and YYNGEE. J was trimmed by 0 bases and V by 4 bases; bases with no gene match: 7. The chain has TRBV9 and TRBJ2-7; 7 bases are shared with TRBD2. The sample was PBMCs or T cells enriched from blood (not recorded which). This TCR came from a man younger than 45 with acute COVID-19. The CDR3 DNA reads TGTGCCAGCAGCCCCAGCGGGGTTAGCTCCTACGAGCAGTACTTC. Translating gives CASSPSGVSSYEQYF.